The 6 T cell receptor beta chains below come from one sample, sequenced in a study of blood T cell repertoires in COVID-19. The protocol was immunoSEQ multiplex PCR, while the TCRdb copy is restricted to in-frame clones and leaves out a portion. In the table there are 280,000 or so clones, 85% of which are singletons. Specimen: peripheral blood. The receptors derive from a human donor in a cohort sampled during active COVID-19.

The genes are TRBV21-1 and TRBJ1-5; the table's D call, TRBD1, has no DNA check behind it. TRBV21-1 is a listed pseudogene. The CDR3 totals 14 residues. CDR3 coding DNA: TGTGCCAGCAGCATTGGGACAGGCGATCAGCCCCAGCATTTT. Protein sequence: CASSIGTGDQPQHF.

The chain combines TRBV7-3 with TRBJ2-5; D might be TRBD2 (5 bases). Trimming took off 1 base at V and 5 bases at J, with 8 bases between the two ends. CDR1 is SGHTA, CDR2 FQGTGA, per germline. This CDR3 has 13 amino acids. The CDR3 DNA reads as TGTGCCAGCAGCTTAATTGGCGGGGAGACCCAGTACTTC. Amino acids: CASSLIGGETQYF.

The rearrangement links TRBV6-5 to TRBJ2-7; weak D call: TRBD2 (5 bases). Germline CDR1 and CDR2: MNHEY and SVGAGI. This CDR3 region has 12 residues. V was shortened by 5 bases and J by 5 bases, with 10 bases between the two germline ends. The CDR3 DNA reads TGTGCCAGCAGTCCGGCGGGTGACGAGCAGTACTTC. Amino acid sequence: CASSPAGDEQYF.

For the CDR3, the DNA is TGTGCCAGTAGGAGGAGGACTGGGGCCAACGTCCTGACTTTC. Translated, it gives CASRRRTGANVLTF. The chain couples TRBV19 to TRBJ2-6; tentative D call: TRBD2 (5 bases). V was trimmed by 6 bases and J by 2 bases, leaving 8 bases between them. The germline V gene has CDR1 LNHDA and CDR2 SQIVND (reference sequence). This CDR3 comprises 14 residues.

The rearrangement links TRBV5-5 to TRBJ1-2, with TRBD1 identical over 8 bases. J gave up 3 bases and V 4 bases, and 5 bases lay outside the gene matches. The CDR3 length is 14 residues. Germline CDR1 and CDR2: SGHKS and YYEKEE (reference sequence). This CDR3 reads CASSTRQGHYGYTF. The CDR3 bases are TGTGCCAGCAGCACCCGACAGGGGCACTATGGCTACACCTTC.

The rearrangement uses TRBV19 and TRBJ2-3, with 11 bases identical to TRBD2. V lost 6 bases and J lost 3; bases outside the gene matches: 14. Germline loops: CDR1 LNHDA, CDR2 SQIVND (reference sequence). There are 18 residues in the CDR3. This chain's CDR3 is CASSQGTSGAPFTDTQYF. CDR3 bases: TGTGCCAGTAGCCAAGGGACTAGCGGAGCCCCCTTTACAGATACGCAGTATTTT.